Given below is one TCR beta chain in context. Its target is not known. The entry originates in a study of T cell repertoires in cytomegalovirus infection. Study in general: Public TCR beta signatures provided an indication of both CMV infection and a matching HLA type. Study-wide points: It was HLA-C-restricted CMV-specific TCR beta clonotypes that dominated the response ex vivo. Pooled public TCR beta family frequency picked out CMV carriers with the relevant HLA.

TCRdb processed the reads anew with MiXCR; each CDR3 protein has one entry. This sample has about 260,000 distinct CDR3 sequences, with over 8% found just once. The specimen sequenced was PBMCs. The clonotype comes from a human donor in good health (CMV status not recorded). Some clones in this sample may be carry-over from other donors' samples.

CDR3 DNA sequence: TGCAGTGCTAGAAGGGACAGCTCCTACGAGCAGTACTTC. It codes for CSARRDSSYEQYF. The rearrangement uses TRBV20-1 and TRBJ2-7, with 7 bases identical to TRBD1. The V gene end was trimmed by 2 bases and the J gene end by 0 bases; junction bases not matched to a gene: 1. The CDR3 consists of 13 residues. Germline CDR1 reads DFQATT; CDR2 reads SNEGSKA (reference sequence).